This T cell receptor (beta chain) is from a study of technical replicates of blood from a handful of donors. V lost 3 bases and J lost 9; bases outside the gene matches: 4. This CDR3 has 13 residues. Germline V lookup: CDR1 MNHEY, CDR2 SMNVEV (reference sequence). TCRdb keeps only in-frame clones here, not all; method: immunoSEQ multiplex PCR. The sample shows some 74,000 clones, roughly 92% of them seen only once. This clonotype originated in a human donor in good health. Material: T cells isolated from PBMCs. The chain links TRBV27 to TRBJ2-1, with 8 bases that match TRBD1. The CDR3 loop is CASSFDRGGEQFF. DNA of the CDR3: TGTGCCAGCAGTTTCGACAGGGGCGGTGAGCAGTTCTTC.